This paragraph covers one T cell receptor beta chain sequence. The data belong to a study of blood T cell repertoires in COVID-19. About the study: PBMCs, B-cell-depleted T cells, or T cells were the source of the cDNA or gDNA that made up the material.

Produced via immunoSEQ multiplex PCR; TCRdb's table is partial and in-frame only. The sample holds 200,000 or so clones; roughly 85% are singletons and the top ten take 9.5% to 14%. Trimming removed 2 bases from V and 4 bases from J; junction bases left unmatched: 0. This CDR3 comprises 13 residues. In germline, CDR1 is SGHRS, CDR2 YFSETQ. This TCR was recovered from a man aged 30 to 45 who had recovered from COVID-19. The source material was PBMCs or T cells enriched from blood (not recorded which). This rearrangement joins TRBV5-1 to TRBJ2-5; 9 bases are shared with TRBD2. CDR3 coding DNA: TGCGCCAGCAGCTTACTAGCGGGAGAGACCCAGTACTTC. Translation gives CASSLLAGETQYF.